This T cell receptor (beta chain) stems from a study of blood T cell repertoires in COVID-19. This CDR3 is 13 amino acids long. The V end lost 3 bases, the J end lost 5 bases, and 8 bases lay between the germline ends. Germline loops: CDR1 MDHEN, CDR2 SYDVKM. The Seattle patients joined while their infection was active and were tracked longitudinally afterward. In the authors' workflow: Estimates of nucleated cell counts were drawn from the amplification of reference gene primers. Repertoires were generated with immunoSEQ multiplex PCR, while TCRdb's copy carries only in-frame clones and drops some. V and J calls and clone size are those listed in that table; D and trimming were worked out from the DNA. Of hundreds of thousands of clones listed, roughly 90% are singletons.

The TCR originated in a woman between 25 and 40 years old with COVID-19, enrolled during active disease. The sample consisted of peripheral blood. The J gene is TRBJ1-3, the V gene TRBV28; D not resolved. The CDR3 DNA reads TGTGCCAGCAGTTTCCCCGGGAGAAACACCATATATTTT. Amino acid sequence: CASSFPGRNTIYF.